These T cell receptor beta chains were read from a single sample in a study of CXCR3-negative and CXCR3-positive naive CD8 T cells. One entry per CDR3 protein, without DNA, is what TCRdb gives after re-calling the 5' RACE reads. The sample table sets out roughly 60,000 distinct CDR3 sequences. Sequenced sample: naive CXCR3+ CD8+ T cells from blood. These TCRs come from a human donor in good health. Some clones in this sample may be carry-over from other donors' samples. Each CDR3 is given with its conserved first and last residue.

v_gene	j_gene	CDR3aa
TRBV11-2	TRBJ1-2	CASSFFPQGTEYGYTF
TRBV12-3/TRBV12-4	TRBJ1-1	CASTYPGMNTEAFF
TRBV7-2	TRBJ2-1	CASSPAGGGFSYNEQFF
TRBV6-5	TRBJ2-7	CASSYADNYEQYF
TRBV2	TRBJ2-3	CASSENPGIGDTQYF
TRBV12-3/TRBV12-4	TRBJ2-7	CASTGDSYEQYF
TRBV19	TRBJ1-5	CASSLAEYYNQPQHF
TRBV6-4	TRBJ1-1	CASSDSANTEAFF
TRBV6-2/TRBV6-3	TRBJ2-3	CASSYSAGSTDTQYF
TRBV7-6	TRBJ2-7	CASSLVVSSDSYEQYF
TRBV5-5	TRBJ2-2	CASSPTGELFF
TRBV6-5	TRBJ2-7	CASKLGREQYF
TRBV7-2	TRBJ2-1	CASTQTRDYNEQFF
TRBV4-3	TRBJ2-4	CASSLDRGNLDIQYF
TRBV28	TRBJ2-2	CASRGERGPERHTGELFF
TRBV11-3	TRBJ2-1	CASSLLAGGPNEQFF
TRBV4-3	TRBJ1-5	CASSQQGRVNQPQHF
TRBV4-3	TRBJ2-1	CASGTSGVNEQFF
TRBV15	TRBJ2-7	CATEGGHREQYF
TRBV5-1	TRBJ2-7	CASSKTSGDYEQYF
TRBV14	TRBJ2-2	CASSQARATGELFF
TRBV27	TRBJ2-6	CASSPSGGSGANVLTF
TRBV19	TRBJ1-5	CASSTQGYSNQPQHF
TRBV7-2	TRBJ2-7	CASSLEQGPYEQYF
TRBV28	TRBJ1-5	CASTTPRDRLNQPQHF
TRBV4-3	TRBJ2-1	CASSPSMSGGAAEQFF
TRBV6-2/TRBV6-3	TRBJ1-5	CASSPVGRGGNQPQHF
TRBV10-3	TRBJ2-1	CAISEPNLAGVVYEQFF